These 13 T cell receptor beta chains share one sample of origin, sequenced in a study of graft-versus-host responses after intestinal transplantation. What these receptors recognize is not known. Data came from immunoSEQ multiplex PCR; TCRdb stores just in-frame clones and leaves some out. The table records 70,000 or so clones, over 75% of them present only once. Specimen: unstimulated CD4+ T cells sorted from spleen or lymph node cells, collected before transplant. All receptors derive from a human donor who was the organ donor for an intestinal transplant.

V gene TRBV5-5 combines with J gene TRBJ2-2; 9 positions match TRBD1. CDR1 and CDR2 (germline): SGHKS, YYEKEE (reference sequence). The CDR3 has 16 residues. The V and J ends lost 4 bases and 3 bases, in that order; junction bases with no gene match: 7. CDR3 DNA sequence: TGTGCCAGCAGCGCTACAGGGGGCCTCGACACCGGGGAGCTGTTTTTT. This gives the protein CASSATGGLDTGELFF.

This chain connects TRBV29-1 to TRBJ1-2, with 7 bases matching TRBD1. Germline V gene sequence: CDR1 SQVTM, CDR2 ANQGSEA. V gave up 7 bases and J gave up 6 bases; unmatched junction bases: 14. This CDR3 spans 14 amino acids. The CDR3: CSAGGGQSEDGYTF. Written as DNA, the CDR3 is TGCAGCGCGGGGGGGGGACAGTCGGAAGATGGCTACACCTTC.

This clone came up once. The J gene is TRBJ2-3, the V gene TRBV7-9, with 12 bases identical to TRBD2. CDR3 length: 17 amino acids. The V and J ends lost 0 bases and 6 bases, in that order; junction bases with no gene match: 7. Germline CDR1 is SEHNR and CDR2 is FQNEAQ (reference sequence). DNA of the CDR3: TGTGCCAGCAGCTTAGCTGCCTCTAGCGGGGGGGCCGATACGCAGTATTTT. Amino acid sequence: CASSLAASSGGADTQYF.

V usage is TRBV30 and J usage is TRBJ2-3, with TRBD2 identical over 8 bases. Per the germline V gene, CDR1 is GTSNPN and CDR2 is SVGIG (reference sequence). This CDR3 is built from 12 residues. Unmatched junction bases numbered 8, after V lost 6 bases and J lost 9 bases. DNA of the CDR3: TGTGCCTGCCCCTCGGGGGGGGCAACGCAGTATTTT. Its translation is CACPSGGATQYF.

Written as DNA, the CDR3 is TGCGCCAGCAGCGGAACTCAGGGGCCCCCATTCGAGCAGTTCTTC. Translation gives CASSGTQGPPFEQFF. The V gene is TRBV5-1, the J gene TRBJ2-1, with a possible D match to TRBD1 (6 bases). Germline lookup yields CDR1 SGHRS and CDR2 YFSETQ. Trimming pared 4 bases from V and 10 bases from J, leaving 21 bases between. This CDR3 has 15 amino acids. Full variable domain (remainder filled in from reference TRBV5-1 and TRBJ2-1): KAGVTQTPRYLIKTRGQQVTLSCSPISGHRSVSWYQQTPGQGLQFLFEYFSETQRNKGNFPGRFSGRQFSNSRSEMNVSTLELGDSALYLCASSGTQGPPFEQFFGPGTRLTVL.

The chain links TRBV9 to TRBJ2-5; TRBD2 agrees at 10 bases. Germline trimming cut 3 bases from V and 4 bases from J; bases unmatched to any gene: 6. The CDR3 spans 15 residues. Germline CDR1 and CDR2: SGDLS and YYNGEE. DNA for the CDR3: TGTGCCAGCAGCGGGAGCGGGGGGGCGCGAGAGACCCAGTACTTC. As protein: CASSGSGGARETQYF.

This clone was recorded once. This rearrangement joins TRBV2 to TRBJ2-2, with D perhaps TRBD2 (7 bases). Trimming took off 2 bases at V and 0 bases at J, with 13 bases between the two ends. Germline V gene sequence: CDR1 SNHLY, CDR2 FYNNEI. The CDR3 has 17 residues. This CDR3 is CASSELLGGPNTGELFF. CDR3 coding DNA: TGTGCCAGCAGTGAACTTTTGGGGGGGCCGAACACCGGGGAGCTGTTTTTT.

This chain links TRBV6-5 with TRBJ1-3; D is possibly TRBD1 (6 bases). Germline lookup yields CDR1 MNHEY and CDR2 SVGAGI. V lost 11 bases and J lost 1, with 15 bases in between. The CDR3 sequence is 14 residues long. The CDR3 DNA reads TGTGCCGTCCAGGCAGGGGAATCTGGAAACACCATATATTTT. Amino acid sequence: CAVQAGESGNTIYF.

The rearrangement links TRBV2 to TRBJ2-5; D unclear. The CDR3 is 11 amino acids. Trimming stripped 8 bases from V and 5 bases from J, with 9 bases between. Germline V gene sequence: CDR1 SNHLY, CDR2 FYNNEI. The CDR3 bases are TGTGCCAGCCCCTCGTTCGAGACCCAGTACTTC. Translating gives CASPSFETQYF.

The chain has TRBV6-1 and TRBJ2-7; a possible D gene is TRBD2 (6 bases). Germline V CDR1 and CDR2: MNHNS, SASEGT. Between the trimmed V and J ends, which lost 8 bases and 8 bases, there was a span of 22 bases. The CDR3 sequence is 14 residues long. CDR3 amino acids: CASDRGTGAWQQYV. The DNA of the CDR3 is TGTGCCAGCGACCGAGGGACGGGAGCTTGGCAGCAGTACGTC.

V is TRBV28 and J is TRBJ1-1, with D uncertain. V was pared by 7 bases and J by 1 base, with 16 bases between. Germline-derived CDR1 and CDR2 are MDHEN and SYDVKM. The CDR3 totals 15 residues. The CDR3 region has the DNA TGTGCCAGCATCCCTTCCCGAGGATCGAACACTGAAGCTTTCTTT. Protein sequence: CASIPSRGSNTEAFF. Full variable domain (missing parts from reference TRBV28 and TRBJ1-1): DVKVTQSSRYLVKRTGEKVFLECVQDMDHENMFWYRQDPGLGLRLIYFSYDVKMKEKGDIPEGYSVSREKKERFSLILESASTNQTSMYLCASIPSRGSNTEAFFGQGTRLTVV.

J is TRBJ1-2 and V is TRBV7-2; 9 bases are shared with TRBD1. The CDR3 spans 13 residues. Trimming cost V 4 bases and J 4 bases; bases outside gene matches: 1. Germline CDR1 reads SGHTA; CDR2 reads FQGNSA. The CDR3, as DNA: TGTGCCAGCAGCTCGACAGGGGGCTATGGCTACACCTTC. Its translation is CASSSTGGYGYTF.

J is TRBJ1-6 and V is TRBV5-4, with D perhaps TRBD1 (6 bases). This CDR3 contains 16 residues. CDR1 SGHNT and CDR2 YYREEE come from the germline V gene (reference sequence). The V end was cut by 0 bases, the J end by 8 bases, with 15 bases between. CDR3 coding DNA: TGTGCCAGCAGCTTGGTTCCACAGGGCCCCGATTCACCCCTCCACTTT. Translating gives CASSLVPQGPDSPLHF.